The 7 T cell receptor beta chains below all came from one sample that was sequenced in a study of regulatory T cells in long-lasting Graves disease. Time point indicated: newly diagnosed GD, antithyroid drugs for less than 3 months. After RNA was extracted from PBMCs, the TCR library was made from it. The TCR beta library used iRepertoire HTBI primers with Arm-PCR amplification of CDR3. TCRdb ran MiXCR on the multiplex PCR reads and lists one entry per CDR3 protein. The sample gives 200,000 to 250,000 distinct CDR3 sequences, about 19% of which show up once; approximately 14% is in the top ten. Sample: peripheral blood mononuclear cells (PBMCs), taken at new diagnosis, from a patient treated with antithyroid drugs. The receptors here all came from a female donor with Graves disease.

In this sample, this clonotype turned up many times. The J gene is TRBJ2-3, the V gene TRBV18; TRBD1 might be the D (5 bases). Trimming cost V 6 bases and J 2 bases, with 12 bases left between them. The CDR3 runs to 14 residues. Germline values: CDR1 KGHSH, CDR2 LQKENI. The CDR3 here is CASSPGHSTDTQYF. The CDR3 coding sequence is TGTGCCAGCTCTCCCGGACACTCCACAGATACGCAGTATTTT.

This clonotype was observed at least ten times. The chain is built from TRBV18 and TRBJ2-5; D gene unclear. V was clipped by 2 bases and J by 5 bases, with 18 bases between them. Germline V CDR1 and CDR2: KGHSH, LQKENI. The CDR3 has 16 amino acids. CDR3 loop: CASSPSSSARPETQYF. The CDR3, as DNA: TGTGCCAGCTCACCATCTAGTTCGGCACGACCGGAGACCCAGTACTTC.

This clonotype was seen only a few times. This chain connects TRBV6-1 to TRBJ1-2, with unresolved D. CDR3 length: 16 residues. The germline CDR1 and CDR2 sequences are MNHNS and SASEGT. Deletions cut 5 bases from V and 0 bases from J, with 16 bases between. CDR3 bases: TGTGCCAGCAGTAGGGAAGGACGCCCGACTAACTATGGCTACACCTTC. This encodes CASSREGRPTNYGYTF.

There are many counts of this clonotype. The V gene is TRBV5-1, the J gene TRBJ2-3; D is ambiguous. The CDR3 is 14 residues long. V was pared by 1 base and J by 1 base, with 7 bases between. Per germline, CDR1 SGHRS and CDR2 YFSETQ. The CDR3, as DNA: TGCGCCAGCAGCTTGCTGAGAGGCACAGATACGCAGTATTTT. Translating gives CASSLLRGTDTQYF.

The chain employs TRBV19 and TRBJ2-6, with TRBD1 identical over 9 bases. CDR3 length: 21 residues. Germline-derived CDR1 and CDR2 are LNHDA and SQIVND (reference sequence). Trimming took 3 bases from V and 2 from J; bases not matched to a gene: 17. CDR3: CASSIGGTGRSLGPGANVLTF. CDR3 in DNA: TGTGCCAGTAGTATCGGGGGGACAGGGAGGAGCTTGGGCCCTGGGGCCAACGTCCTGACTTTC.

This clonotype was observed a handful of times. This chain uses TRBV4-1 with TRBJ2-3; perhaps TRBD2 as D (6 bases). Germline V gene lookup returns CDR1 MGHRA and CDR2 YSYEKL. CDR3 length: 17 residues. Deletions cut 4 bases from V and 2 bases from J, with 19 bases between. The CDR3, as DNA: TGCGCCAGCAGCCGACAAGGGACTGGTAGCTCCACAGATACGCAGTATTTT. Amino acids: CASSRQGTGSSTDTQYF.

This clonotype was counted only a few times. The chain couples TRBV4-3 to TRBJ2-1; D may correspond to TRBD1 or TRBD2 (5 bases each). Trimming stripped 2 bases from V and 6 bases from J, with 14 bases between. The V gene's germline CDR1 is LGHNA and CDR2 YSLEER. The CDR3 covers 15 residues. The CDR3 nucleotides are TGCGCCAGCAGCCAATCTATCCCAGGGACCAATGAGCAGTTCTTC. As protein: CASSQSIPGTNEQFF.